This TCR beta chain was sequenced for a study of identical twins. A template switching step contributed a universal primer site, while unique molecular identifiers were present in the cDNA. MiXCR, applied by TCRdb to the 5' RACE reads, yields one record per CDR3 protein. The data hold around 650,000 distinct CDR3 sequences, with 7.1% observed a single time. This clonotype was detected many times. Its antigen remains unidentified. The CDR3 sequence is 13 residues long. Germline CDR1 SQVTM, CDR2 ANQGSEA. Trimming shortened V by 5 bases and J by 4 bases, and 13 bases separated the two germline ends. Overall study results and limits: Twin sharing of out-of-frame TCR alpha was underestimated by models in monozygotic pairs. Abundant beta clonotypes from cord blood had fewer insertions, unlike memory repertoires, which showed none. Findings came from cross-sectional statistics, without long-term follow-up of donors.

The same sample was also studied in work on yellow fever vaccine responses in identical twins.

The chain joins TRBV29-1 to TRBJ2-3; D is undetermined. The sample taken for sequencing was PBMCs. The TCR sequence derives from a woman aged 18-29 years in good health. Here the CDR3 DNA reads TGCAGCGTTCAATTCCCTGTCCCAGATACGCAGTATTTT. As protein: CSVQFPVPDTQYF.